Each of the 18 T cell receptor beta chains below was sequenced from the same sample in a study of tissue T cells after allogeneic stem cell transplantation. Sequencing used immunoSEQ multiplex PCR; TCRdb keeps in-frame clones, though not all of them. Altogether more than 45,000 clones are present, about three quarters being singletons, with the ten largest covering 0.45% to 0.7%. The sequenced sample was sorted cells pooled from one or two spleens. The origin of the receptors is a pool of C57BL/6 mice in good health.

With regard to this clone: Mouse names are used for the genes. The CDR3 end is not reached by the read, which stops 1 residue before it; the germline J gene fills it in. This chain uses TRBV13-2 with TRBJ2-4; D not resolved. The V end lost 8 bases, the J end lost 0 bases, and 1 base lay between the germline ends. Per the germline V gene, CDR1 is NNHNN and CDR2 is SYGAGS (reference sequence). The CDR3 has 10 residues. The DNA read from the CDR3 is TGTGCCAGTAGTCAAAACACCTTGTAC. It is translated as CASSQNTLY. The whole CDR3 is CASSQNTLYF.

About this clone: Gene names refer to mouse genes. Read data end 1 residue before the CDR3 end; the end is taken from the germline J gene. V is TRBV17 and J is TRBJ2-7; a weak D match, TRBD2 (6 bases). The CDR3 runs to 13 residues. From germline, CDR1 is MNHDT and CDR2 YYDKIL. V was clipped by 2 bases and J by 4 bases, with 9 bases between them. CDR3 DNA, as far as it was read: TGTGCTAGCAGTAGATCGGGGGGATATGAACAGTAC. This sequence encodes CASSRSGGYEQY. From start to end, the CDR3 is CASSRSGGYEQYF.

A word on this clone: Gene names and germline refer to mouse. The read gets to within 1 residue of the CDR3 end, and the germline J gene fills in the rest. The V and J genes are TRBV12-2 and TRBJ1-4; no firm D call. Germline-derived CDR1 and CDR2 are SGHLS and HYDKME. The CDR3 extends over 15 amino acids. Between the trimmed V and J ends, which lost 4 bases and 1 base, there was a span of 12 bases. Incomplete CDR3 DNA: TGTGCCAGCTCCCCGGACGGCCATTCCAACGAAAGATTATTT. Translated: CASSPDGHSNERLF. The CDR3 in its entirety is CASSPDGHSNERLFF.

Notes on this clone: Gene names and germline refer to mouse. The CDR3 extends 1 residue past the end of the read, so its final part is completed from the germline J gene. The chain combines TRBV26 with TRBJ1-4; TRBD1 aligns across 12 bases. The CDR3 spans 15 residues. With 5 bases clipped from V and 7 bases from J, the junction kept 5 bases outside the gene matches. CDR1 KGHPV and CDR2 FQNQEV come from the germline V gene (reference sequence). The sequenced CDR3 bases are TGTGCCAGCAGTTCCGGGACAGGGGGCGGCGAAAGATTATTT. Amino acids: CASSSGTGGGERLF. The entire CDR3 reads CASSSGTGGGERLFF. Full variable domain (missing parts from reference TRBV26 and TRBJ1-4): NSKVIQTPRYLVKGQGQKAKMRCIPEKGHPVVFWYQQNKNNEFKFLINFQNQEVLQQIDMTEKRFSAECPSNSPCSLEIQSSEAGDSALYLCASSSGTGGGERLFFGHGTKLSVL.

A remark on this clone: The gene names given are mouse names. The sequenced CDR3 bases are TGTGCTAGCAGTTCACAGGGGAGAAATTCGCCCCTCTAC. As protein: CASSSQGRNSPLY. The complete CDR3 protein is CASSSQGRNSPLYF. J is TRBJ1-6 and V is TRBV29, with 7 bases fitting TRBD1. The read comes to an end 1 residue before the CDR3 does, leaving the germline J gene to fill in the end. TRBJ1-6 is designated an ORF whose function remains uncertain. Germline-derived CDR1 and CDR2 are MSHET and SYDVDS. The CDR3 length is 14 residues. Losses at the gene ends were 4 bases for V and 7 bases for J; bases not matched to a gene: 4.

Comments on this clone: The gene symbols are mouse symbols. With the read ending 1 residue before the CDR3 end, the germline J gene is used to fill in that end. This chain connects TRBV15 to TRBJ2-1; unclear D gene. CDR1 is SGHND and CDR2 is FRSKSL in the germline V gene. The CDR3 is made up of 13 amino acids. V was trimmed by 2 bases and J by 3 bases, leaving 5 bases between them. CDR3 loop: CASSLTFYAEQFF. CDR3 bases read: TGTGCCAGCAGTTTAACATTCTATGCTGAGCAGTTC. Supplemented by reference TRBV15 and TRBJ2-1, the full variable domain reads DAGVTQTPRHEVAEKGQTIILKCEPVSGHNDLFWYRQTKIQGLELLSYFRSKSLMEDGGAFKDRFKAEMLNSSFSTLKIQPTEPKDSAVYLCASSLTFYAEQFFGPGTRLTVL.

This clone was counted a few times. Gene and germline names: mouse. CDR3 DNA (partial): TGTGCTAGCAGTCGGACTGGGGGATATGAACAGTAC. Its translation is CASSRTGGYEQY. The complete CDR3 reads CASSRTGGYEQYF. The chain recombines TRBV29 with TRBJ2-7, with 10 bases matching TRBD2. The read falls 1 residue short of the CDR3 end, and the missing part is taken from the germline J gene. Germline assignment: CDR1 MSHET and CDR2 SYDVDS. V gave up 5 bases and J gave up 4 bases; unmatched junction bases: 2. CDR3 length: 13 amino acids. The entire variable domain, with the rest obtained from reference TRBV29 and TRBJ2-7, is as follows: DMKVTQMPRYLIKRMGENVLLECGQDMSHETMYWYRQDPGLGLQLIYISYDVDSNSEGDIPKGYRVSRKKREHFSLILDSAKTNQTSVYFCASSRTGGYEQYFGPGTRLTVL.

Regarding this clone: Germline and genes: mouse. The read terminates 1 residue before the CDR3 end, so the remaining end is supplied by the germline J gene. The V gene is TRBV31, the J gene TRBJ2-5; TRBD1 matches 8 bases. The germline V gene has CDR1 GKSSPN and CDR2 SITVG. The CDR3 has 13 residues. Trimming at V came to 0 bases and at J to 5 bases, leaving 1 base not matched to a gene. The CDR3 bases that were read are TGTGCCTGGAGTCTAGACAGGGGAGACACCCAGTAC. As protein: CAWSLDRGDTQY. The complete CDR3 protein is CAWSLDRGDTQYF.

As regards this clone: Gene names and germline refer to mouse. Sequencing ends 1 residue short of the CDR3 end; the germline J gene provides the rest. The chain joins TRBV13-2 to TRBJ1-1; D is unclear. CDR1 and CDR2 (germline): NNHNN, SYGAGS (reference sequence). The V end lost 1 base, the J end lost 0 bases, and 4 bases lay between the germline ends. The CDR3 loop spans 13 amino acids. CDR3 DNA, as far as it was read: TGTGCCAGCGGTGATCCCACAAACACAGAAGTCTTC. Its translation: CASGDPTNTEVF. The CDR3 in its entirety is CASGDPTNTEVFF.

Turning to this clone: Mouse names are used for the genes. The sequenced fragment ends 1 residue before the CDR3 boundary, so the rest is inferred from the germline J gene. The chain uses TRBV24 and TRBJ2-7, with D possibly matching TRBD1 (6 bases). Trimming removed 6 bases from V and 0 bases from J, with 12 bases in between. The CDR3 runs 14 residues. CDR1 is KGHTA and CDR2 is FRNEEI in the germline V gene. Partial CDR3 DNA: TGTGCCAGCAGCCTACAGGGCCCCTCCTATGAACAGTAC. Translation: CASSLQGPSYEQY. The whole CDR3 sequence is CASSLQGPSYEQYF.

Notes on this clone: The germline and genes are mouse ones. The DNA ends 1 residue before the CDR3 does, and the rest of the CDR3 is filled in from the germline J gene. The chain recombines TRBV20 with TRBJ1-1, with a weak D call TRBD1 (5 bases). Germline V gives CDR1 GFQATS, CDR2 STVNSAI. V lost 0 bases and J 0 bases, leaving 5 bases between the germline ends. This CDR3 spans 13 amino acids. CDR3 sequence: CGAREGPNTEVFF. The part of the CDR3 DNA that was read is TGTGGTGCTAGGGAGGGGCCAAACACAGAAGTCTTC.

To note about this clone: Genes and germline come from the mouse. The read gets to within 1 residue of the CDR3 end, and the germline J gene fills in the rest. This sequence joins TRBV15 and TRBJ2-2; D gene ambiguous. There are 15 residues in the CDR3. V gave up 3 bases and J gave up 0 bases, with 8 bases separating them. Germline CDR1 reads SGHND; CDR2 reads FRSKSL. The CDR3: CASSFTAANTGQLYF. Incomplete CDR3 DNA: TGTGCCAGCAGTTTCACAGCCGCAAACACCGGGCAGCTCTAC.

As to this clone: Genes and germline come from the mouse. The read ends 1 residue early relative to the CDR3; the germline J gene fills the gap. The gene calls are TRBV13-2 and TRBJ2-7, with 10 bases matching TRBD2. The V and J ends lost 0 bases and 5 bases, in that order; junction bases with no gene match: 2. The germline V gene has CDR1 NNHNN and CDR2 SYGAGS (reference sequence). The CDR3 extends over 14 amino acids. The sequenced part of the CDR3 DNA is TGTGCCAGCGGTGATGCTGGGGGGGCGCATGAACAGTAC. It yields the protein CASGDAGGAHEQY. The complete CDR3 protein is CASGDAGGAHEQYF.

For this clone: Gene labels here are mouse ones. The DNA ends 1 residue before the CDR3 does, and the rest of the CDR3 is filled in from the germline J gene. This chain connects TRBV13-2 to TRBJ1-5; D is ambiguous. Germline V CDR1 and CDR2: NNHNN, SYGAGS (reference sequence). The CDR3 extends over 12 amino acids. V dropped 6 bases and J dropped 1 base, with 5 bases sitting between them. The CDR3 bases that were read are TGTGCCAGCGCACAAAACAACCAGGCTCCGCTT. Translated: CASAQNNQAPL. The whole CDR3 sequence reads CASAQNNQAPLF.

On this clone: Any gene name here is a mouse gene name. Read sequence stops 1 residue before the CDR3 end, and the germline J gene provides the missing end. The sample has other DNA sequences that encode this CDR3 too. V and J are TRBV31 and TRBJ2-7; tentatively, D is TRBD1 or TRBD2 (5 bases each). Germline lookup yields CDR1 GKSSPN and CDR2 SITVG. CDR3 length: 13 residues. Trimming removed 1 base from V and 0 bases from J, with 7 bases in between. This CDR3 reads CAWSPGGSYEQYF. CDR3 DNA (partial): TGTGCCTGGAGTCCCGGGGGCTCCTATGAACAGTAC.

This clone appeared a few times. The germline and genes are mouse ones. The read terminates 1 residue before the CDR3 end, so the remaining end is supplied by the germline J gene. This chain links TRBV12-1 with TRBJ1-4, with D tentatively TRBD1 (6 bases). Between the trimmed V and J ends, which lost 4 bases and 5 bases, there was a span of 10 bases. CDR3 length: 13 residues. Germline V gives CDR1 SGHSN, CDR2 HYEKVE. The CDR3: CASSRTGNERLFF. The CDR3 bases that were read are TGTGCCAGCTCCCGAACAGGGAACGAAAGATTATTT.

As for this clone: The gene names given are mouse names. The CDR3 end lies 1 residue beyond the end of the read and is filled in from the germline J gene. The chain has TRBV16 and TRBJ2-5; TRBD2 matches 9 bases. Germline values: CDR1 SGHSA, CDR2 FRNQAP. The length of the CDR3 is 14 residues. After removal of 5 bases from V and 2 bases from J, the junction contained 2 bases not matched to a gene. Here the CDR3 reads CASSPGLGQDTQYF. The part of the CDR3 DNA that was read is TGTGCAAGCAGCCCGGGACTGGGCCAAGACACCCAGTAC. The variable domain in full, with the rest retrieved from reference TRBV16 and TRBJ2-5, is NAGVIQTPRHKVTGKGQEATLWCEPISGHSAVFWYRQTIVQGLEFLTYFRNQAPIDDSGMPKERFSAQMPNQSHSTLKIQSTQPQDSAVYLCASSPGLGQDTQYFGPGTRLLVL.

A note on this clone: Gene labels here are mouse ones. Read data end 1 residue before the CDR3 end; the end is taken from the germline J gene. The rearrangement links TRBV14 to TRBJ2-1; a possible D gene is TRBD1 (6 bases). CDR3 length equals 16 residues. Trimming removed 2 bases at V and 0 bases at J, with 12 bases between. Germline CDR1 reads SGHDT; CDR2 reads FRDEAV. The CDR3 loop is CASSLGGGHNYAEQFF. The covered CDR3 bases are TGTGCCAGCAGTTTGGGAGGGGGTCATAACTATGCTGAGCAGTTC. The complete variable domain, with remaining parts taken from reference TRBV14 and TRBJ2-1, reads EAGVTQSPRYAVLQEGQAVSFWCDPISGHDTLYWYQQPRDQGPQLLVYFRDEAVIDNSQLPSDRFSAVRPKGTNSTLKIQSAKQGDTATYLCASSLGGGHNYAEQFFGPGTRLTVL.